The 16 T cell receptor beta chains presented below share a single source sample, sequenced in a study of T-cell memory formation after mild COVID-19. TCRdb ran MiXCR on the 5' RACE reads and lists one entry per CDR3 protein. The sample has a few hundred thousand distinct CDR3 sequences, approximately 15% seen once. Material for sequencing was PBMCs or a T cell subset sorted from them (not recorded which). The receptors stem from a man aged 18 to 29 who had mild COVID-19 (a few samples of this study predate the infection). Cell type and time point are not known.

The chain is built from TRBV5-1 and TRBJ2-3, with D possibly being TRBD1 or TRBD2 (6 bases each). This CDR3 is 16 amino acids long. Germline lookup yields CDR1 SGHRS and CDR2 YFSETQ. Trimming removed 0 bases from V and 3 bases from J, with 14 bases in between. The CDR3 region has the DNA TGCGCCAGCAGCTTGGTTCCGGGGGCGCGGACAGATACGCAGTATTTT. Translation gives CASSLVPGARTDTQYF.

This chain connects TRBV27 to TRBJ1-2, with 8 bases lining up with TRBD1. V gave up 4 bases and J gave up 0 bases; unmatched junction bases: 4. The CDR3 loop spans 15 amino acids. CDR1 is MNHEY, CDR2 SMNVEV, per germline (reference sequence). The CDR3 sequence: CASSSPGQANYGYTF. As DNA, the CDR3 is TGTGCCAGCAGTTCCCCGGGACAGGCTAACTATGGCTACACCTTC.

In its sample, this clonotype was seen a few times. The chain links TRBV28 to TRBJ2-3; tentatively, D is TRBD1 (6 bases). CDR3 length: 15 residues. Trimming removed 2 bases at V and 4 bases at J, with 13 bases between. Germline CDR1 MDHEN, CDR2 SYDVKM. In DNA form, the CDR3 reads TGTGCCAGCAGTTTAGTGCAGGGGAAGTCAGATACGCAGTATTTT. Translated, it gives CASSLVQGKSDTQYF. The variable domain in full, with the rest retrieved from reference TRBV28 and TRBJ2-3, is DVKVTQSSRYLVKRTGEKVFLECVQDMDHENMFWYRQDPGLGLRLIYFSYDVKMKEKGDIPEGYSVSREKKERFSLILESASTNQTSMYLCASSLVQGKSDTQYFGPGTRLTVL.

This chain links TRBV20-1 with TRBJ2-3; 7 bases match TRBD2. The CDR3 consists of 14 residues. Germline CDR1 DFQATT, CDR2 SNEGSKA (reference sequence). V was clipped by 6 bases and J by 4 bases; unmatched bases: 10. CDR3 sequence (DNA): TGCAGTGCATGGGCGGGCGGGGGTCCAGATACGCAGTATTTT. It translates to CSAWAGGGPDTQYF.

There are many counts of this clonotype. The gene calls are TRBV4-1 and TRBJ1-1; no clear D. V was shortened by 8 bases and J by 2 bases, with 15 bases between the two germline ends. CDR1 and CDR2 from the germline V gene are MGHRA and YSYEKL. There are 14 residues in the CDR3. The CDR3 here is CASRGLLLNTEAFF. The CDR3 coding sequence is TGCGCCAGCCGCGGCCTACTCCTCAACACTGAAGCTTTCTTT.

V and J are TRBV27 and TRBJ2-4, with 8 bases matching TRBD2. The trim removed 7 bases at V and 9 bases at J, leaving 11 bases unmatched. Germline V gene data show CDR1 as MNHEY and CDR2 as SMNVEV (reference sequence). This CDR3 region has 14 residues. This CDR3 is CASTGGGPLGIQYF. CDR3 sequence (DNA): TGTGCCAGCACAGGCGGGGGGCCCCTTGGCATTCAGTACTTC.

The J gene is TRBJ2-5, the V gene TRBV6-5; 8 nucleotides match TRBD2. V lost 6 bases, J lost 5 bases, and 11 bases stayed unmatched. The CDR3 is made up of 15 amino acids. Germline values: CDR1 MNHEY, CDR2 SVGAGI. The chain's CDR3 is CASSQSAGVFETQYF. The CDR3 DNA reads TGTGCCAGCAGCCAGTCAGCGGGGGTGTTTGAGACCCAGTACTTC.

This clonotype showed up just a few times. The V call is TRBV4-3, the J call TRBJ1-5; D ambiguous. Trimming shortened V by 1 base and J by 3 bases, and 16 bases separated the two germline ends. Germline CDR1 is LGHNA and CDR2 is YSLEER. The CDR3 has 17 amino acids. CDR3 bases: TGCGCCAGCAGCCAAGCCGTCGGACTGGTAGACAATCAGCCCCAGCATTTT. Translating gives CASSQAVGLVDNQPQHF.

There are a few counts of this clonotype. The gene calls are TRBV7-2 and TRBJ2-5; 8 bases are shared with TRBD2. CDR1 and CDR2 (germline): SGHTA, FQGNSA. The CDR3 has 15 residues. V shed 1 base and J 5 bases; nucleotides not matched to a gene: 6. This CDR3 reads CASSLVSGGGETQYF. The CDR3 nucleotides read TGTGCCAGCAGCTTAGTAAGCGGGGGTGGGGAGACCCAGTACTTC. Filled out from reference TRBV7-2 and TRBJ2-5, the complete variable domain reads GAGVSQSPSNKVTEKGKDVELRCDPISGHTALYWYRQSLGQGLEFLIYFQGNSAPDKSGLPSDRFSAERTGGSVSTLTIQRTQQEDSAVYLCASSLVSGGGETQYFGPGTRLLVL.

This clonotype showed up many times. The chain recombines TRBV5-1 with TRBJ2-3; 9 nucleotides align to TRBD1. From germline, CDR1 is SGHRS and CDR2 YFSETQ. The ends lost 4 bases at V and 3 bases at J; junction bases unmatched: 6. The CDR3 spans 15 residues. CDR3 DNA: TGCGCCAGCAGCGCACAGGGGGCGCTGACAGATACGCAGTATTTT. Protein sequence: CASSAQGALTDTQYF.

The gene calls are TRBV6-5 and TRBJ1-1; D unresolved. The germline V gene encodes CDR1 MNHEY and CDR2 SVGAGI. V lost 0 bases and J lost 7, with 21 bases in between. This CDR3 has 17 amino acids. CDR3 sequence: CASSYSMASLGGVEAFF. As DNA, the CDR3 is TGTGCCAGCAGTTACTCGATGGCATCCCTCGGCGGGGTTGAAGCTTTCTTT.

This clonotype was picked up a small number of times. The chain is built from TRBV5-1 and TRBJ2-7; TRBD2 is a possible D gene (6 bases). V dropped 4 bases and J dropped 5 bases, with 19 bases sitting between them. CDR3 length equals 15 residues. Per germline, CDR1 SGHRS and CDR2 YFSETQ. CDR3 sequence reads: CASSQSGLRNHEQYV. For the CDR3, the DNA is TGCGCCAGCAGCCAGTCGGGACTGAGGAACCACGAGCAGTACGTC.

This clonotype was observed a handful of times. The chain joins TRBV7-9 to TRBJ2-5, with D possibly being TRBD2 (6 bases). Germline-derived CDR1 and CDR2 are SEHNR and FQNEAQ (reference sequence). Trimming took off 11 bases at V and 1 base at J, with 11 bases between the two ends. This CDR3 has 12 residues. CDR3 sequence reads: CAGGRGQETQYF. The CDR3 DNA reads TGTGCCGGTGGGCGGGGCCAAGAGACCCAGTACTTC.

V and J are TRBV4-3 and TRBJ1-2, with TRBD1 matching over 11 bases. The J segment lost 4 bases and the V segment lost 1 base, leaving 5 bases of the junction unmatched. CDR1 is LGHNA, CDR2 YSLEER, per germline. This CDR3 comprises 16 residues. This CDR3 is CASSQVPGQGGYGYTF. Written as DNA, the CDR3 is TGCGCCAGCAGCCAAGTACCGGGACAGGGGGGCTATGGCTACACCTTC.

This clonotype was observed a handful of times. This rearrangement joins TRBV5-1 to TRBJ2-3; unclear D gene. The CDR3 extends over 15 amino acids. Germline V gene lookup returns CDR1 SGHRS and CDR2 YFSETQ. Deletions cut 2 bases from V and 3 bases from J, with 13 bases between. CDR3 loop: CASSFGTTRTDTQYF. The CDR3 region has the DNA TGCGCCAGCAGCTTTGGCACGACCCGTACAGATACGCAGTATTTT.

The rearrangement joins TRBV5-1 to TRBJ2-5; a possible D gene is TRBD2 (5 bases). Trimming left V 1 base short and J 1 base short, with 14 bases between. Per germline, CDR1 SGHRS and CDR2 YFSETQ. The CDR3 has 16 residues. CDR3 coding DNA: TGCGCCAGCAGCTTGCTTACGGCTAGCCTCCAAGAGACCCAGTACTTC. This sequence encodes CASSLLTASLQETQYF.